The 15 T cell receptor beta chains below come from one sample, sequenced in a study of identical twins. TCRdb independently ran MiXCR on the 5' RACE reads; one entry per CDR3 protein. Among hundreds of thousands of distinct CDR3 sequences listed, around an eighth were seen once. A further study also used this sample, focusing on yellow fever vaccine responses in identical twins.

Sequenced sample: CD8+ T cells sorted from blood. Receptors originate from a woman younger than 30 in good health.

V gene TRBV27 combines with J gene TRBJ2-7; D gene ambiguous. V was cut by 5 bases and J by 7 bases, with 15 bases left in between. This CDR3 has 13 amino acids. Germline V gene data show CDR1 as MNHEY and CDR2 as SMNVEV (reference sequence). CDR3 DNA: TGTGCCAGCAGTCTAGGACCAGCAGGAGAGCAGTACTTC. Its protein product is CASSLGPAGEQYF.

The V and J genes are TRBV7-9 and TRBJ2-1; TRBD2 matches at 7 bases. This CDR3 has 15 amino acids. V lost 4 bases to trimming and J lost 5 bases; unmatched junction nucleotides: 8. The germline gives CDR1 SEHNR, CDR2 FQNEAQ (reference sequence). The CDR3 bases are TGTGCCAGCAGCTCCCCTGGGCGGGGGAACAATGAGCAGTTCTTC. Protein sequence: CASSSPGRGNNEQFF.

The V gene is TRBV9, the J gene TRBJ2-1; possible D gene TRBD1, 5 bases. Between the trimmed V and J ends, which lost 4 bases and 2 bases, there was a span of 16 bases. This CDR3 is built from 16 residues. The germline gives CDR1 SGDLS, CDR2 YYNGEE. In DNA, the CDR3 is TGTGCCAGCAGCCCAGGCCCCAGGGTTACCTACAATGAGCAGTTCTTC. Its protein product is CASSPGPRVTYNEQFF.

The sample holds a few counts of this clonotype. CDR3 protein: CASSYSMGGWTEAFF. CDR3 nucleotide sequence: TGTGCCAGCAGTTACTCGATGGGCGGTTGGACTGAAGCTTTCTTT. The chain combines TRBV6-5 with TRBJ1-1; no definite D call. Germline V CDR1 and CDR2: MNHEY, SVGAGI. Trimming cost V 0 bases and J 5 bases, with 13 bases left between them. The CDR3 consists of 15 residues.

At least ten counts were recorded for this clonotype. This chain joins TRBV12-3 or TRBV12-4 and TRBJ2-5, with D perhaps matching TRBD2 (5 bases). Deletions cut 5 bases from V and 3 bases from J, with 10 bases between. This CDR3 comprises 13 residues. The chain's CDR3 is CASSGSQEETQYF. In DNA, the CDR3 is TGTGCCAGCAGTGGGAGCCAGGAAGAGACCCAGTACTTC.

The CDR3 nucleotides are TGTGCCAGCAGCTTGACAAAGGGGGGCTCCTACAATGAGCAGTTCTTC. This translates into CASSLTKGGSYNEQFF. V is TRBV13 and J is TRBJ2-1; D may match TRBD1 or TRBD2 (6 bases each). Germline-derived CDR1 and CDR2 are PRHDT and FYEKMQ (reference sequence). CDR3 length equals 16 residues. Trimming stripped 3 bases from V and 0 bases from J, with 12 bases between.

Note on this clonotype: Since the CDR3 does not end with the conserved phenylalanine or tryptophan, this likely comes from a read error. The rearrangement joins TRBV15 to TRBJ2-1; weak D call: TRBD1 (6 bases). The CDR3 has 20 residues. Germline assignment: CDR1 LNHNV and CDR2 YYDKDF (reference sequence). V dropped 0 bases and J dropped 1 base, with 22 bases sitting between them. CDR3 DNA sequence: TGTGCCACCAGCAGAGACGCGGTGGACAGAAGGCCAGCTTCCTACAATGAGCAGTTCCTC. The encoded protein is CATSRDAVDRRPASYNEQFL.

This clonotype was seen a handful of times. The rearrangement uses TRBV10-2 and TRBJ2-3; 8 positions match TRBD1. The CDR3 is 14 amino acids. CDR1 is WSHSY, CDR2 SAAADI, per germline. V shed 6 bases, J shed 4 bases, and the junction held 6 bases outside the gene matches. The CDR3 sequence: CASSLQGVSDTQYF. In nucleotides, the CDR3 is TGCGCCAGCAGCCTACAGGGGGTATCAGATACGCAGTATTTT.

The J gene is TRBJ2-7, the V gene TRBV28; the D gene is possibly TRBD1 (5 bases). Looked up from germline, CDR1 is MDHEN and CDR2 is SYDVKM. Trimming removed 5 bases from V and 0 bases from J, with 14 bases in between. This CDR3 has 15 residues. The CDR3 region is CASSPTGSSSYEQYF. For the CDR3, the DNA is TGTGCCAGCAGTCCCACAGGAAGTAGCTCCTACGAGCAGTACTTC.

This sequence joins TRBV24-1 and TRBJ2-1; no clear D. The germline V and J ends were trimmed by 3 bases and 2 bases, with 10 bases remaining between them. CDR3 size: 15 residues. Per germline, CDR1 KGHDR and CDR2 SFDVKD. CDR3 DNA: TGTGCCACCAGTGATGCCAGGCAAGCCTACAATGAGCAGTTCTTC. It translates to CATSDARQAYNEQFF.

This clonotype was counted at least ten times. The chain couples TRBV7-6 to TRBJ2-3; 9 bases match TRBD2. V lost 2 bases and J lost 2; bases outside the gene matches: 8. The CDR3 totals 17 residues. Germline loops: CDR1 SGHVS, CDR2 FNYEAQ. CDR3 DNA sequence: TGTGCCAGCAGCTTAAAGGCGGGAGGGCAGGTCACAGATACGCAGTATTTT. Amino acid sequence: CASSLKAGGQVTDTQYF. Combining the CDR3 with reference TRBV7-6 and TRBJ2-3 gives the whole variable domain GAGVSQSPRYKVTKRGQDVALRCDPISGHVSLYWYRQALGQGPEFLTYFNYEAQQDKSGLPNDRFSAERPEGSISTLTIQRTEQRDSAMYRCASSLKAGGQVTDTQYFGPGTRLTVL.

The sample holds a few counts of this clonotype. The CDR3 bases are TGTGCCAGCAGCGAAGGTGGGGGTCGGCAAGAGACCCAGTACTTC. This gives the protein CASSEGGGRQETQYF. The chain joins TRBV9 to TRBJ2-5; perhaps D is TRBD1 or TRBD2 (5 bases each). Between the trimmed V and J ends, which lost 3 bases and 2 bases, there was a span of 14 bases. Germline lookup yields CDR1 SGDLS and CDR2 YYNGEE. The CDR3 covers 15 residues.

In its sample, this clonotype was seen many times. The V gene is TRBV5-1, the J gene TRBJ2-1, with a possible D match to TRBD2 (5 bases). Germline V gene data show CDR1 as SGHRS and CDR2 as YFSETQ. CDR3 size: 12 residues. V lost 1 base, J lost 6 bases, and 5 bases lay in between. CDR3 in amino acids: CASSLLANEQFF. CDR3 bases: TGCGCCAGCAGCTTGCTAGCCAATGAGCAGTTCTTC.

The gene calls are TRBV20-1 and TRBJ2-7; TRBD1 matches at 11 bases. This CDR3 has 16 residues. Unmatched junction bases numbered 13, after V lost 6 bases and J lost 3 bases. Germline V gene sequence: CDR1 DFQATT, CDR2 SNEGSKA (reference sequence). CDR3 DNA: TGCAGTGCCTCCGGGACAGGGGGATCTTTGGGCTACGAGCAGTACGTC. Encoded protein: CSASGTGGSLGYEQYV.

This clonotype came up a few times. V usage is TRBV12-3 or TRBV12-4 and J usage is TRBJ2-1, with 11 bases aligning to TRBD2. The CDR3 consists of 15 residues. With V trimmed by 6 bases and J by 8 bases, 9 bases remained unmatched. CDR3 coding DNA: TGTGCCAGCAGCCCCAAGACTAGCGGGATTTATGAGCAGTTCTTC. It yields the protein CASSPKTSGIYEQFF.